The next 7 T cell receptor beta chains were all read from a single sample in a study of shared clonotypes between healthy human individuals. Repertoires were generated with immunoSEQ multiplex PCR, while TCRdb's copy carries only in-frame clones and drops some. The sample consists of some 630,000 clones, roughly 96% of them appearing once. Only CD45RO-negative cells positively selected for CCR7 counted as naive CD8 cells, so terminally differentiated effector memory CD45RA+ cells were excluded. The sequenced material came from naive CD8+ T cells sorted from blood. The receptors derive from a woman under 40 in good health.

This clone was observed once. Other nucleotide sequences in the sample specify the same CDR3. The chain has TRBV27 and TRBJ2-1; TRBD2 might be the D (6 bases). The V gene lost 2 bases and the J gene lost 0 bases, with 8 bases spanning the gap. Germline V gives CDR1 MNHEY, CDR2 SMNVEV (reference sequence). The CDR3 loop spans 15 amino acids. CDR3 loop: CASSLGGSSYNEQFF. CDR3 bases: TGTGCCAGCAGTTTAGGGGGGAGCTCCTACAATGAGCAGTTCTTC.

J is TRBJ2-7 and V is TRBV10-3; D is unresolved. The germline gives CDR1 ENHRY, CDR2 SYGVKD. The CDR3 totals 12 residues. The V and J ends lost 4 bases and 5 bases respectively, with 9 bases between them. The CDR3 loop reads CAISVGSHEQYF. In nucleotides, the CDR3 is TGTGCCATCAGTGTTGGTAGCCACGAGCAGTACTTC.

The chain carries TRBV21-1 and TRBJ2-3; TRBD2, the D gene given by the table, was not confirmed from the DNA. TRBV21-1 is classified as a pseudogene. The CDR3 contains 14 residues. CDR3 bases: TGTGCCAGCAGCAAAGGAGTATTTACAGATACGCAGTATTTT. Translating gives CASSKGVFTDTQYF.

In this sample, this clone turned up once. This chain joins TRBV28 and TRBJ2-5, with TRBD2 matching 10 bases. Trimming removed 2 bases from V and 2 bases from J; junction bases left unmatched: 2. CDR3 length: 15 amino acids. CDR1 and CDR2 from the germline V gene are MDHEN and SYDVKM. For the CDR3, the DNA is TGTGCCAGCAGTTTACTAGCGGGAGTACAAGAGACCCAGTACTTC. This translates into CASSLLAGVQETQYF.

In DNA form, the CDR3 reads TGTGCCAGCAGGGCTCGCACGAGGGATGAGCAGTTCTTC. Translated, it gives CASRARTRDEQFF. The genes are TRBV9 and TRBJ2-1; the D gene is possibly TRBD2 (5 bases). Trimming took 5 bases from V and 8 from J, leaving 14 bases between them. Germline V gene sequence: CDR1 SGDLS, CDR2 YYNGEE. This CDR3 spans 13 amino acids.

The genes are TRBV27 and TRBJ2-1; D perhaps matches TRBD1 (6 bases). Trimming cost V 8 bases and J 4 bases, with 9 bases left between them. The CDR3 extends over 12 amino acids. The germline V gene encodes CDR1 MNHEY and CDR2 SMNVEV (reference sequence). CDR3 loop: CASQGFYNEQFF. The CDR3 region has the DNA TGTGCCAGCCAGGGGTTTTACAATGAGCAGTTCTTC.

The gene calls are TRBV9 and TRBJ2-3, with 13 nucleotides matching TRBD2. J gave up 6 bases and V 3 bases, and 16 bases lay outside the gene matches. Germline V gene lookup returns CDR1 SGDLS and CDR2 YYNGEE. The CDR3 runs 19 residues. CDR3 coding DNA: TGTGCCAGCAGCGCAGAATCGGGACTAGCGGGAATCCCCCCCGATACGCAGTATTTT. Protein sequence: CASSAESGLAGIPPDTQYF.